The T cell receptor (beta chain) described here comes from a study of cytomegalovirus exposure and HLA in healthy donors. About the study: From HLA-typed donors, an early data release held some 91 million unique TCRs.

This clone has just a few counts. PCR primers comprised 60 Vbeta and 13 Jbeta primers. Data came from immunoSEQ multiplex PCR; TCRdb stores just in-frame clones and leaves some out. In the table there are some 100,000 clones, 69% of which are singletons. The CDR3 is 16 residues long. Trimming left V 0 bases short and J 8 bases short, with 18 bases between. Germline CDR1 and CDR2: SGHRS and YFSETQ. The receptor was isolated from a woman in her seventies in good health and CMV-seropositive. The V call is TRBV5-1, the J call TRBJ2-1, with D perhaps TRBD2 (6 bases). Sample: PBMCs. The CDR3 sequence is CASSLDTQRAVYEQFF. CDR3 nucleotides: TGCGCCAGCAGCTTGGACACCCAGCGGGCGGTCTATGAGCAGTTCTTC.